Following are 15 T cell receptor beta chains from one sample sequenced in a study of T cell changes during pregnancy in multiple sclerosis. Method: immunoSEQ multiplex PCR; TCRdb's copy keeps in-frame clones and lacks some. In the table there are 70,000 to 100,000 clones, 90% to 95% of which are singletons. Sequences were derived from peripheral blood, sampled in the first trimester of pregnancy. The receptors derive from a female donor with multiple sclerosis, enrolled in a pregnancy study.

This sequence joins TRBV2 and TRBJ2-7, with 7 bases that match TRBD2. The CDR3 length is 13 residues. The germline V gene has CDR1 SNHLY and CDR2 FYNNEI. J was trimmed by 2 bases and V by 7 bases; bases with no gene match: 5. Written as DNA, the CDR3 is TGTGCCAGCAAGCGGGACGTCCCCTACGAGCAGTACTTC. Protein sequence: CASKRDVPYEQYF. The whole variable domain, remainder taken from reference TRBV2 and TRBJ2-7, is EPEVTQTPSHQVTQMGQEVILRCVPISNHLYFYWYRQILGQKVEFLVSFYNNEISEKSEIFDDQFSVERPDGSNFTLKIRSTKLEDSAMYFCASKRDVPYEQYFGPGTRLTVT.

The CDR3 DNA follows: TGTGCCAGCAGTTACTCGAGGGTAGGTTACGAGCAGTACTTC. This sequence encodes CASSYSRVGYEQYF. The chain links TRBV6-5 to TRBJ2-7, with a weak D call TRBD2 (5 bases). Germline V CDR1 and CDR2: MNHEY, SVGAGI. The CDR3 consists of 14 residues. V was trimmed by 0 bases and J by 4 bases, leaving 10 bases between them.

This clone appeared a single time. The junction departs from germline at one end; a sequencing error may be responsible. The V and J genes are TRBV13 and TRBJ1-1; no definite D call. There are 14 residues in the CDR3. Per germline, CDR1 PRHDT and CDR2 FYEKMQ (reference sequence). The DNA for the CDR3 is TGTGCCAGCAGACCCCCGGGGATAGACACTGAAGTTTTCTTT. This translates into CASRPPGIDTEVFF.

This chain uses TRBV30 with TRBJ1-2; D not resolved. The CDR3 covers 12 residues. V lost 4 bases and J 4 bases, leaving 10 bases between the germline ends. In germline, CDR1 is GTSNPN, CDR2 SVGIG (reference sequence). CDR3 DNA: TGTGCCTGGATCTACCCCCTCTATGGCTACACCTTC. Translated: CAWIYPLYGYTF.

The count of this clone is one. The CDR3 is CSVGAANYGYTF. In DNA, the CDR3 is TGCAGCGTTGGCGCGGCTAACTATGGCTACACCTTC. This chain connects TRBV29-1 to TRBJ1-2; D is uncertain. This CDR3 is 12 amino acids long. V lost 4 bases to trimming and J lost 0 bases, with 6 bases between them. The germline CDR1 and CDR2 sequences are SQVTM and ANQGSEA.

This chain connects TRBV10-3 to TRBJ1-5, with D maybe TRBD1 (6 bases). The CDR3 runs to 16 residues. Germline V lookup: CDR1 ENHRY, CDR2 SYGVKD. Trimming removed 3 bases at V and 0 bases at J, with 12 bases between. The CDR3 reads CAISDGGAYSNQPQHF. The CDR3 bases are TGTGCCATCAGTGATGGGGGGGCATATAGCAATCAGCCCCAGCATTTT.

The CDR3 region has the DNA TGTGCCAGCGCAGGGGGGTTGGCAGATACGCAGTATTTT. It specifies CASAGGLADTQYF. The rearrangement joins TRBV6-1 to TRBJ2-3; a weak D match, TRBD1 (7 bases). Per germline, CDR1 MNHNS and CDR2 SASEGT. Trimming left V 8 bases short and J 4 bases short, with 13 bases between. The CDR3 has 13 amino acids.

The V gene is TRBV4-1, the J gene TRBJ2-7, with D hard to call. In germline, CDR1 is MGHRA, CDR2 YSYEKL. The CDR3 spans 13 residues. The germline V and J ends were trimmed by 0 bases and 3 bases, with 6 bases remaining between them. CDR3: CASSQEAGYEQYF. Here the CDR3 DNA reads TGCGCCAGCAGCCAAGAGGCAGGCTACGAGCAGTACTTC.

V is TRBV19 and J is TRBJ2-7, with TRBD2 matching over 9 bases. Losses at the gene ends were 1 base for V and 5 bases for J; bases not matched to a gene: 9. This CDR3 contains 16 residues. The V gene's germline CDR1 is LNHDA and CDR2 SQIVND (reference sequence). CDR3: CASSIAGVGLANEQYF. As DNA, the CDR3 is TGTGCCAGTAGTATAGCGGGCGTGGGACTAGCTAACGAGCAGTACTTC.

A single count supports this clone. The chain couples TRBV27 to TRBJ2-3; perhaps TRBD2 as D (7 bases). The CDR3 has 14 amino acids. The ends were cut back, 8 bases at V and 4 bases at J, with 16 bases in the middle. Germline V lookup: CDR1 MNHEY, CDR2 SMNVEV (reference sequence). The CDR3 region is CASRSRGGADTQYF. Here the CDR3 DNA reads TGTGCCAGCCGTTCGAGGGGGGGCGCAGATACGCAGTATTTT.

This rearrangement joins TRBV2 to TRBJ2-2; 9 bases fit TRBD1. The CDR3 sequence is 16 residues long. The V segment lost 6 bases and the J segment 2 bases; nucleotides outside the gene matches: 7. CDR1 and CDR2 from the germline V gene are SNHLY and FYNNEI. CDR3 sequence: CASSLPGQGNTGELFF. The CDR3 DNA follows: TGTGCCAGCAGCCTTCCGGGACAGGGAAACACCGGGGAGCTGTTTTTT.

The J gene is TRBJ2-5, the V gene TRBV7-6; D might be TRBD1 (6 bases). The V gene's germline CDR1 is SGHVS and CDR2 FNYEAQ. V shed 1 base and J shed 5 bases, with 14 bases lying between them. The CDR3 is 15 residues long. This chain's CDR3 is CASSLVPSQGETQYF. The CDR3 DNA reads as TGTGCCAGCAGCTTAGTTCCTAGCCAGGGGGAGACCCAGTACTTC.

This clone was counted a single time. V gene TRBV19 combines with J gene TRBJ1-4; 8 bases are shared with TRBD1. V shed 6 bases and J 7 bases; nucleotides not matched to a gene: 4. Germline V gene data show CDR1 as LNHDA and CDR2 as SQIVND (reference sequence). This CDR3 region has 13 residues. The CDR3 region is CASSRDRGEKLFF. The CDR3 nucleotides read TGTGCCAGTAGCAGAGACAGGGGTGAAAAACTGTTTTTT.

The V gene is TRBV2, the J gene TRBJ2-1; TRBD1 is a possible D gene (6 bases). The CDR3 spans 16 residues. The V end lost 4 bases, the J end lost 5 bases, and 18 bases lay between the germline ends. Per germline, CDR1 SNHLY and CDR2 FYNNEI. The CDR3 DNA sequence: TGTGCCAGCAGTGTCTCCCCGGGACATACTAACAATGAGCAGTTCTTC. It is translated as CASSVSPGHTNNEQFF.

The chain links TRBV19 to TRBJ2-3, with TRBD1 matching over 7 bases. V lost 5 bases to trimming and J lost 8 bases; unmatched junction nucleotides: 16. The CDR3 sequence is 16 residues long. Germline CDR1 is LNHDA and CDR2 is SQIVND (reference sequence). Here the CDR3 reads CASSFTPDRRLGTQYF. The CDR3 region has the DNA TGTGCCAGTAGTTTTACACCGGACAGGCGGCTGGGTACGCAGTATTTT.